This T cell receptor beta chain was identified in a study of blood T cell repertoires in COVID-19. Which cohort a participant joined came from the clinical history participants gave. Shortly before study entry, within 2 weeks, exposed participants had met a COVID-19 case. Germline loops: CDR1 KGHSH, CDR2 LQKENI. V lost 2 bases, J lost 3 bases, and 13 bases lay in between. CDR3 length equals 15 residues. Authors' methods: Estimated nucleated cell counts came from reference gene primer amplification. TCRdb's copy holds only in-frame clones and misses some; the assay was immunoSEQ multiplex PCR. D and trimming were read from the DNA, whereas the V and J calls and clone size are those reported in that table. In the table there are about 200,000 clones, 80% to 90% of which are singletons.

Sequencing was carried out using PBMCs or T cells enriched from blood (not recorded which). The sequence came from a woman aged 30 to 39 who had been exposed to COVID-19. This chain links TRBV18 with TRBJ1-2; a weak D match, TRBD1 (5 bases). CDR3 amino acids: CASSPEAGRYYGYTF. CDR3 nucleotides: TGTGCCAGCTCACCAGAGGCAGGGAGGTACTATGGCTACACCTTC.